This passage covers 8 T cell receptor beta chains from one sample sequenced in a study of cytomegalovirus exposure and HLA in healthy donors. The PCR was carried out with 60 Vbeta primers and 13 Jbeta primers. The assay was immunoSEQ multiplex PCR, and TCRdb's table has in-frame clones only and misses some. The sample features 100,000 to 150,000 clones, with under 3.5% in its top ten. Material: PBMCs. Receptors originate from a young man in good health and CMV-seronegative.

Here the CDR3 reads CASSLAQGTSDYNEQFF. In DNA form, the CDR3 reads TGTGCCAGCAGCTTAGCGCAGGGGACTAGCGACTACAATGAGCAGTTCTTC. The chain employs TRBV7-9 and TRBJ2-1; 10 bases map to TRBD2. With V trimmed by 0 bases and J by 3 bases, 5 bases remained unmatched. Looked up from germline, CDR1 is SEHNR and CDR2 is FQNEAQ (reference sequence). The CDR3 has 17 amino acids. The full variable domain, its missing parts supplied by reference TRBV7-9 and TRBJ2-1, is DTGVSQNPRHKITKRGQNVTFRCDPISEHNRLYWYRQTLGQGPEFLTYFQNEAQLEKSRLLSDRFSAERPKGSFSTLEIQRTEQGDSAMYLCASSLAQGTSDYNEQFFGPGTRLTVL.

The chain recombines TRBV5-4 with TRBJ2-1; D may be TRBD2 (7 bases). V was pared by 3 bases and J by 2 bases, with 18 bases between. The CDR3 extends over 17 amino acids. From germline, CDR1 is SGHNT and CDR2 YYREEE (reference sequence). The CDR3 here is CASSSRGGAQPYNEQFF. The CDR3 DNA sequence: TGTGCCAGCAGCTCCAGGGGAGGGGCTCAACCCTACAATGAGCAGTTCTTC.

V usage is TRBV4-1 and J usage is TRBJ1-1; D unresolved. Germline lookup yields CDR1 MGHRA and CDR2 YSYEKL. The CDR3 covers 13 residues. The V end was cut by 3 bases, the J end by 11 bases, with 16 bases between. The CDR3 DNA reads TGCGCCAGCAGCCAGCCTGGGAACAGCGGGGCTTTCTTT. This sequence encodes CASSQPGNSGAFF.

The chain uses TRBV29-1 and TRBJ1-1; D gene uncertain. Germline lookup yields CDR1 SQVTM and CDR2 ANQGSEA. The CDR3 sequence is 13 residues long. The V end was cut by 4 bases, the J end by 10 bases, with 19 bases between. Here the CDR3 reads CSVAPEAVDRAFF. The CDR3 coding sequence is TGCAGCGTTGCCCCGGAGGCAGTCGACCGAGCTTTCTTT.

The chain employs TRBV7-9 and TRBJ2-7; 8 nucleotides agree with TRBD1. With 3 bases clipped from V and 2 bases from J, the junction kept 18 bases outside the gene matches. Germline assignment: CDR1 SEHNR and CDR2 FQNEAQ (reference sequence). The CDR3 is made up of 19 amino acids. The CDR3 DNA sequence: TGTGCCAGCAGCTTTAGGCTAGGACAGGGTACAACGGTCCCCTACGAGCAGTACTTC. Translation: CASSFRLGQGTTVPYEQYF.

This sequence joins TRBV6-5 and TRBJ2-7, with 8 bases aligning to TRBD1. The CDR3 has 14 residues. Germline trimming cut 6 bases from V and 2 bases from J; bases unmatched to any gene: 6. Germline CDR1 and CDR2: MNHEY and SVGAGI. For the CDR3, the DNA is TGTGCCAGCAGGATCTCAGGGGGCACCTACGAGCAGTACTTC. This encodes CASRISGGTYEQYF.

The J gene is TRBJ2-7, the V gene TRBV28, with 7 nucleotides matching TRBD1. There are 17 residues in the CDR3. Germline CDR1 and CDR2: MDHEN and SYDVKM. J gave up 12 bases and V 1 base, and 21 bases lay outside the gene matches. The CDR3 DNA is TGTGCCAGCAGTTTATCATCTCCGGGACAGACGGGTGTTCCAGGGTACTTC. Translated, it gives CASSLSSPGQTGVPGYF.

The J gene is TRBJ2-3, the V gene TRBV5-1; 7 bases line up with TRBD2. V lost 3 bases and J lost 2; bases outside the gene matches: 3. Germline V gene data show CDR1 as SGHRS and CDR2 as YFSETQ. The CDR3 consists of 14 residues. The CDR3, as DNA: TGCGCCAGCAGCTGGGGGGGATCCACAGATACGCAGTATTTT. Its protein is CASSWGGSTDTQYF.